A single sample gave rise to the 22 T cell receptor beta chains below, sequenced in a study of CD8+CD57+ T cells in acquired aplastic anemia. Profiling of TCR beta VDJ combinations and CDR3 sequences used genomic DNA as template. TCRdb reanalysed the reads using MiXCR and keeps one entry per CDR3 protein. The table lists roughly 170,000 distinct CDR3 sequences, roughly 50% of them singletons. In patients chosen for sequencing, flow cytometry had shown CD8+CD57+ cell expansion. Source material: sorted CD4+, CD8+, or CD8+CD57+ T cells (not recorded which) from PBMCs. The receptors come from a human donor with aplastic anemia.

A few counts support this clonotype. The rearrangement joins TRBV6-5 to TRBJ1-1, with 7 positions matching TRBD1. Germline V gives CDR1 MNHEY, CDR2 SVGAGI. This CDR3 is built from 14 residues. Trimming cost V 4 bases and J 7 bases; bases outside gene matches: 9. CDR3 sequence reads: CASSLDRWWIEAFF. The CDR3 nucleotides read TGTGCCAGCAGTTTGGACAGGTGGTGGATTGAAGCTTTCTTT.

A note on this clonotype: At one boundary the junction diverges from the germline segment, which might be a read error. DNA for the CDR3: TGCGCCGGCAGCGGGACTACTGGGGCCAACGTCCTGACTTTC. Its translation: CAGSGTTGANVLTF. The rearrangement joins TRBV10-1 to TRBJ2-6, with 7 bases that match TRBD2. The length of the CDR3 is 14 residues. In germline, CDR1 is WNHNN, CDR2 SYGVQD (reference sequence).

The genes are TRBV28 and TRBJ2-7; a possible D gene is TRBD1 (6 bases). This CDR3 region has 13 residues. CDR1 and CDR2 from the germline V gene are MDHEN and SYDVKM. V gave up 6 bases and J gave up 1 base, with 10 bases separating them. The CDR3 loop reads CASRKDSSYEQYF. The CDR3 bases are TGTGCCAGCAGAAAGGACAGTTCCTACGAGCAGTACTTC.

There are many counts of this clonotype. V is TRBV2 and J is TRBJ1-4; a weak D match, TRBD1 (6 bases). V was cut by 6 bases and J by 8 bases, with 16 bases left in between. The CDR3 contains 14 residues. The V gene's germline CDR1 is SNHLY and CDR2 FYNNEI. As DNA, the CDR3 is TGTGCCAGCAGCAGACAGGATCTGGGAGAAAAACTGTTTTTT. Protein product: CASSRQDLGEKLFF.

This clonotype appeared a single time. The V and J genes are TRBV29-1 and TRBJ1-1; TRBD1 matches 9 bases. The CDR3 is 13 amino acids. Germline V gene lookup returns CDR1 SQVTM and CDR2 ANQGSEA. J was trimmed by 12 bases and V by 5 bases; bases with no gene match: 13. In DNA form, the CDR3 reads TGCAGCGTTAGGCGGGACAGGGCGAGTGAGTCTTTCTTT. Protein: CSVRRDRASESFF.

This chain uses TRBV7-2 with TRBJ2-7; D might be TRBD2 (5 bases). V was trimmed by 5 bases and J by 0 bases, leaving 11 bases between them. The CDR3 spans 14 residues. Per germline, CDR1 SGHTA and CDR2 FQGNSA. CDR3 sequence: CASSPQRDSYEQYF. The CDR3 DNA sequence: TGTGCCAGCAGCCCCCAGAGGGACTCCTACGAGCAGTACTTC.

This clonotype has only a few counts. The rearrangement joins TRBV5-6 to TRBJ1-5; the match to TRBD1 covers 11 bases. From germline, CDR1 is SGHDT and CDR2 YYEEEE. V lost 3 bases, J lost 6 bases, and 8 bases stayed unmatched. The CDR3 is 16 residues long. CDR3 residues: CASSSRTGGLGQPQHF. The CDR3 DNA follows: TGTGCCAGCAGCTCAAGGACAGGGGGCTTGGGTCAGCCCCAGCATTTT.

This clonotype was detected once. Because it lacks the conserved phenylalanine or tryptophan at the end, this CDR3 is likely a read error. The chain combines TRBV2 with TRBJ1-1; D gene unclear. V was shortened by 7 bases and J by 0 bases, with 9 bases between the two germline ends. Germline loops: CDR1 SNHLY, CDR2 FYNNEI. This CDR3 has 13 amino acids. CDR3 DNA: TGTGCCAGCATGATCGCCCTGAACACTGAAGCTTTCCTT. It translates to CASMIALNTEAFL.

To note about this clonotype: Its ends do not fully match the called genes, so a read error is possible. V gene TRBV25-1 combines with J gene TRBJ2-7, with 10 positions matching TRBD2. Germline V CDR1 and CDR2: MGHDK, SYGVNS. This CDR3 has 14 amino acids. CDR3 DNA sequence: TGTGCCAGCAGAGCGGGAGGGAATTACTACGAGCAGTGCTTC. This gives the protein CASRAGGNYYEQCF.

The V gene is TRBV7-9, the J gene TRBJ2-7, with unresolved D. Trimming left V 3 bases short and J 3 bases short, with 9 bases between. The CDR3 extends over 13 amino acids. Germline V gives CDR1 SEHNR, CDR2 FQNEAQ (reference sequence). CDR3 amino acids: CASSFTLSYEQYF. CDR3 bases: TGTGCCAGCAGCTTCACCCTGAGCTACGAGCAGTACTTC. The whole variable domain, remainder taken from reference TRBV7-9 and TRBJ2-7, is DTGVSQNPRHKITKRGQNVTFRCDPISEHNRLYWYRQTLGQGPEFLTYFQNEAQLEKSRLLSDRFSAERPKGSFSTLEIQRTEQGDSAMYLCASSFTLSYEQYFGPGTRLTVT.

This clonotype was counted ten times or more. The rearrangement links TRBV7-2 to TRBJ1-2; D may be TRBD1 (6 bases). V was pared by 3 bases and J by 4 bases, with 9 bases between. This CDR3 has 13 amino acids. Germline CDR1 SGHTA, CDR2 FQGNSA. DNA of the CDR3: TGTGCCAGCAGCTTCTCACAGGGCTATGGCTACACCTTC. Translation: CASSFSQGYGYTF.

This sequence joins TRBV7-8 and TRBJ2-3; D is undetermined. CDR3 size: 13 residues. Germline V gene lookup returns CDR1 SGHVS and CDR2 FQNEAQ. Trimming removed 4 bases at V and 0 bases at J, with 5 bases between. CDR3 sequence: CASSSISTDTQYF. The CDR3 DNA reads TGTGCCAGCAGCTCCATTAGCACAGATACGCAGTATTTT.

Only a few counts were recorded for this clonotype. This chain joins TRBV3-1 and TRBJ2-3; 9 bases align to TRBD2. The germline gives CDR1 LGHDT, CDR2 YNNKEL (reference sequence). Germline trimming cut 1 base from V and 0 bases from J; bases unmatched to any gene: 8. The CDR3 spans 18 residues. The chain's CDR3 is CASSQASGALRSTDTQYF. Written as DNA, the CDR3 is TGTGCCAGCAGCCAAGCTAGCGGGGCTCTACGTAGCACAGATACGCAGTATTTT.

This CDR3 reads CASSLAGVSYEQYF. In DNA form, the CDR3 reads TGTGCCAGCAGCTTGGCCGGGGTCTCGTACGAGCAGTACTTC. J is TRBJ2-7 and V is TRBV5-4; D is possibly TRBD2 (5 bases). Germline values: CDR1 SGHNT, CDR2 YYREEE (reference sequence). Trimming pared 0 bases from V and 4 bases from J, leaving 11 bases between. The CDR3 sequence is 14 residues long.

This rearrangement joins TRBV24-1 to TRBJ2-3; D could derive from TRBD1 or TRBD2 (7 bases each). CDR1 is KGHDR and CDR2 is SFDVKD in the germline V gene. The CDR3 has 15 amino acids. V lost 7 bases and J lost 4, with 17 bases in between. The CDR3 DNA reads TGTGCCACCAGCCGAGCGGGACAGCCTCCAGATACGCAGTATTTT. Its protein product is CATSRAGQPPDTQYF.

The table lists this clonotype with a few counts. The chain combines TRBV25-1 with TRBJ1-5; perhaps TRBD1 as D (5 bases). Trimming removed 3 bases at V and 4 bases at J, with 10 bases between. The germline V gene encodes CDR1 MGHDK and CDR2 SYGVNS. The CDR3 is made up of 14 amino acids. The CDR3 DNA reads as TGTGCCAGCAGTGATGGGGACGGTAATCAGCCCCAGCATTTT. It is translated as CASSDGDGNQPQHF.

This clonotype was counted at least ten times. The rearrangement joins TRBV7-2 to TRBJ2-5, with D perhaps assigned TRBD1 or TRBD2 (5 bases each). V was shortened by 3 bases and J by 5 bases, with 13 bases between the two germline ends. This CDR3 spans 14 amino acids. Germline V gives CDR1 SGHTA, CDR2 FQGNSA. CDR3 nucleotides: TGTGCCAGCAGCTTGGGACCTCAACGGGAGACCCAGTACTTC. Its translation is CASSLGPQRETQYF. Full variable domain (missing parts from reference TRBV7-2 and TRBJ2-5): GAGVSQSPSNKVTEKGKDVELRCDPISGHTALYWYRQSLGQGLEFLIYFQGNSAPDKSGLPSDRFSAERTGGSVSTLTIQRTQQEDSAVYLCASSLGPQRETQYFGPGTRLLVL.

In its sample, this clonotype was seen a few times. The V call is TRBV3-1, the J call TRBJ2-6; D is ambiguous. The CDR3 has 17 residues. The germline CDR1 and CDR2 sequences are LGHDT and YNNKEL (reference sequence). Between the trimmed V and J ends, which lost 0 bases and 0 bases, there was a span of 9 bases. CDR3 sequence (DNA): TGTGCCAGCAGCCAAGAACTCGGTGGCTCTGGGGCCAACGTCCTGACTTTC. Its translation: CASSQELGGSGANVLTF. The complete variable domain, with remaining parts taken from reference TRBV3-1 and TRBJ2-6, reads DTAVSQTPKYLVTQMGNDKSIKCEQNLGHDTMYWYKQDSKKFLKIMFSYNNKELIINETVPNRFSPKSPDKAHLNLHINSLELGDSAVYFCASSQELGGSGANVLTFGAGSRLTVL.

V and J are TRBV2 and TRBJ1-5; maybe TRBD1 (5 bases). Germline values: CDR1 SNHLY, CDR2 FYNNEI. There are 14 residues in the CDR3. The V and J ends lost 7 bases and 0 bases respectively, with 10 bases between them. The CDR3 region is CASNRGNSNQPQHF. Written as DNA, the CDR3 is TGTGCCAGCAATCGGGGGAATAGCAATCAGCCCCAGCATTTT.

This chain joins TRBV10-3 and TRBJ2-7; no reliable D call. The CDR3 covers 13 residues. V was trimmed by 3 bases and J by 2 bases, leaving 8 bases between them. Germline V gene lookup returns CDR1 ENHRY and CDR2 SYGVKD. The CDR3 region is CAISDTSTYEQYF. The DNA of the CDR3 is TGTGCCATCAGTGACACGTCAACCTACGAGCAGTACTTC.

Regarding this clonotype: It may be a read error: a sequence one base away is much more abundant. The rearrangement uses TRBV7-2 and TRBJ1-2, with a tentative D call TRBD1 (5 bases). There are 12 residues in the CDR3. With 3 bases removed from V and 3 bases from J, the gap between germline ends came to 5 bases. Germline lookup yields CDR1 SGHTA and CDR2 FQGNSA. DNA of the CDR3: TGTGCCAGCAGCTTGACAGACTATGGCTACACCTTC. Protein: CASSLTDYGYTF. The full variable domain, in which reference TRBV7-2 and TRBJ1-2 provide the parts outside the CDR3, is GAGVSQSPSNKVTEKGKDVELRCDPISGHTALYWYRQSLGQGLEFLIYFQGNSAPDKSGLPSDRFSAERTGGSVSTLTIQRTQQEDSAVYLCASSLTDYGYTFGSGTRLTVV.

This clonotype has at least ten counts. V usage is TRBV5-1 and J usage is TRBJ2-3; 8 bases align to TRBD1. With V trimmed by 1 base and J by 8 bases, 12 bases remained unmatched. Germline V gene sequence: CDR1 SGHRS, CDR2 YFSETQ. CDR3 size: 16 residues. The CDR3 here is CASSLTVQGASGTQYF. In nucleotides, the CDR3 is TGCGCCAGCAGCTTGACAGTGCAGGGGGCATCTGGTACGCAGTATTTT.